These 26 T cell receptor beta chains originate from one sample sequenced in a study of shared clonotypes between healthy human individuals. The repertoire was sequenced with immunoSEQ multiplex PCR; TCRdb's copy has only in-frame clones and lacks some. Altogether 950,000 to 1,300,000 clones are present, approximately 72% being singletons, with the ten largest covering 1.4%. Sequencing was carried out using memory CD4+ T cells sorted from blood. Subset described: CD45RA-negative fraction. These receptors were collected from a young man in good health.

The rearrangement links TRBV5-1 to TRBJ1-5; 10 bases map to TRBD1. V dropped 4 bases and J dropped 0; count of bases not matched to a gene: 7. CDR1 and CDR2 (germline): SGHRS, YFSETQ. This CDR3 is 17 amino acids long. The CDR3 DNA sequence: TGCGCCAGCAGCCTTGGACAGGGGGGAAGTAGCAATCAGCCCCAGCATTTT. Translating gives CASSLGQGGSSNQPQHF.

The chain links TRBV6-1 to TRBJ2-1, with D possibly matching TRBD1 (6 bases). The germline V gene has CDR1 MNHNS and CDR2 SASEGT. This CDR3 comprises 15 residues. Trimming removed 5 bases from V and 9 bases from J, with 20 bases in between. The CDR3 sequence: CASSMGQGMGLEQFF. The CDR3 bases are TGTGCCAGCAGTATGGGGCAGGGGATGGGGCTTGAGCAGTTCTTC.

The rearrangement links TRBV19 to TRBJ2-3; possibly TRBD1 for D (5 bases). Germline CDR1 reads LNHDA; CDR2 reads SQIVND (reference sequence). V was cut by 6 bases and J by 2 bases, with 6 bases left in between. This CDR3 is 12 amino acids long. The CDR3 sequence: CASRDTTDTQYF. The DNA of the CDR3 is TGTGCCAGTAGGGACACCACAGATACGCAGTATTTT.

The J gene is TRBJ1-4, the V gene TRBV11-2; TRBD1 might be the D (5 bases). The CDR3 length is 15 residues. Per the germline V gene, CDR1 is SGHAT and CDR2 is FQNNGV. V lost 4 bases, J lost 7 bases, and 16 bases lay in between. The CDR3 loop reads CASSSGPQQAEKLFF. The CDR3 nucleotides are TGTGCCAGCAGCTCCGGACCTCAACAGGCTGAAAAACTGTTTTTT.

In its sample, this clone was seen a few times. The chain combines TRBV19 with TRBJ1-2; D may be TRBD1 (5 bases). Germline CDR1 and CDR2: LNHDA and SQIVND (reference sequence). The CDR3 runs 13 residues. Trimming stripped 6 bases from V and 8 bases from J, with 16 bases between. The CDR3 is CASSDRGFIGYTF. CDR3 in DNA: TGTGCCAGTAGCGATAGGGGTTTCATAGGCTACACCTTC.

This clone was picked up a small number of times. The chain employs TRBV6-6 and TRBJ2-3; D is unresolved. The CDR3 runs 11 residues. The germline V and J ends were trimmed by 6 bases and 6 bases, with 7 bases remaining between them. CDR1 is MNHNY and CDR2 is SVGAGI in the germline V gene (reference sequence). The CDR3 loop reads CASRQLDTQYF. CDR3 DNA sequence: TGTGCCAGCAGACAACTTGATACGCAGTATTTT.

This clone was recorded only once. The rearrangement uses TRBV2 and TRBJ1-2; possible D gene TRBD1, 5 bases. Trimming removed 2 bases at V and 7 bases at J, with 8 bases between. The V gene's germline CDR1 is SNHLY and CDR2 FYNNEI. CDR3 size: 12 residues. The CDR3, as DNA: TGTGCCAGCAGTGAACAAAGGGGTGGCTACACCTTC. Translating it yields CASSEQRGGYTF.

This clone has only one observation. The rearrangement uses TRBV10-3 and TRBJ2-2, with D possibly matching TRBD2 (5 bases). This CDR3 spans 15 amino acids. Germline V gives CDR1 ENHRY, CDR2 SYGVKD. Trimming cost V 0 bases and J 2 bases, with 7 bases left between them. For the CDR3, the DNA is TGTGCCATCAGTGAGTCAGCTAGCAACACCGGGGAGCTGTTTTTT. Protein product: CAISESASNTGELFF.

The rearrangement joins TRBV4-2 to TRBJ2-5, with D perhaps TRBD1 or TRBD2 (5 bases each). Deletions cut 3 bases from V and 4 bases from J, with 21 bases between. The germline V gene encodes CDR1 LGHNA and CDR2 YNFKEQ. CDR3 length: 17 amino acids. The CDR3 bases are TGTGCCAGCAGCCAGGGGGATCTCATGGGGCGGGTAGAGACCCAGTACTTC. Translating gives CASSQGDLMGRVETQYF.

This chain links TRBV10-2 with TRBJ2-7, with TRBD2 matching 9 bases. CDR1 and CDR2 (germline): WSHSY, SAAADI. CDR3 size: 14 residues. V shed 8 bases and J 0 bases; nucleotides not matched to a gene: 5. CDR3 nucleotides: TGCGCCAGCGGTCTGGGACTAGCCTCCTACGAGCAGTACTTC. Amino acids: CASGLGLASYEQYF.

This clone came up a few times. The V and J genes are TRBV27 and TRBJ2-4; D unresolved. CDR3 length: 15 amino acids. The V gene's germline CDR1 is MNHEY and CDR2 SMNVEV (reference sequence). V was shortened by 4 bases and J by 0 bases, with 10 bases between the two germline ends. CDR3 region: CASSSPGGAKNIQYF. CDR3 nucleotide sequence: TGTGCCAGCAGTTCCCCGGGTGGAGCCAAAAACATTCAGTACTTC.

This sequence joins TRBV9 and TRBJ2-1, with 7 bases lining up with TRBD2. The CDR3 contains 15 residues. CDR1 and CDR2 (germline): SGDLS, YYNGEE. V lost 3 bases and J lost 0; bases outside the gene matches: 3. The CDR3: CASSAQRGSYNEQFF. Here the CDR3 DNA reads TGTGCCAGCAGCGCCCAGCGGGGCTCCTACAATGAGCAGTTCTTC.

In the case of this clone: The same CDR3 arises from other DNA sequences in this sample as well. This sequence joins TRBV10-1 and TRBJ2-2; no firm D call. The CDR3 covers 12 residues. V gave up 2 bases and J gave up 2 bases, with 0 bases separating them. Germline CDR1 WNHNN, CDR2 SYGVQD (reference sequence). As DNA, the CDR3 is TGCGCCAGCAGTGAGAACACCGGGGAGCTGTTTTTT. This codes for CASSENTGELFF.

CDR3 sequence reads: CASSAVSLNYGYTF. In nucleotides, the CDR3 is TGCGCCAGCAGTGCGGTCTCGCTAAACTATGGCTACACCTTC. V is TRBV10-2 and J is TRBJ1-2; D not resolved. The CDR3 runs 14 residues. Germline lookup yields CDR1 WSHSY and CDR2 SAAADI. The V end was cut by 4 bases, the J end by 2 bases, with 11 bases between.

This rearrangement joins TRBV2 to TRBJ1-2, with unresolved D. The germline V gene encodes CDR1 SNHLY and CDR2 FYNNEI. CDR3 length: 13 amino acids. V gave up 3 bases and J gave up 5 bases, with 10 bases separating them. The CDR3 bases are TGTGCCAGCAGTGAGGCAGATTTTTATGGCTACACCTTC. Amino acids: CASSEADFYGYTF. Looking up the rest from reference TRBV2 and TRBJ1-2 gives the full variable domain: EPEVTQTPSHQVTQMGQEVILRCVPISNHLYFYWYRQILGQKVEFLVSFYNNEISEKSEIFDDQFSVERPDGSNFTLKIRSTKLEDSAMYFCASSEADFYGYTFGSGTRLTVV.

The CDR3 spells CASSRDGYNEQFF. The CDR3 region has the DNA TGTGCCAGCAGTCGCGACGGATACAATGAGCAGTTCTTC. The chain is built from TRBV11-2 and TRBJ2-1; no clear D. Trimming cost V 6 bases and J 4 bases, with 10 bases left between them. Germline V gene data show CDR1 as SGHAT and CDR2 as FQNNGV. CDR3 length: 13 amino acids. The full variable domain, with the rest looked up from reference TRBV11-2 and TRBJ2-1, is EAGVAQSPRYKIIEKRQSVAFWCNPISGHATLYWYQQILGQGPKLLIQFQNNGVVDDSQLPKDRFSAERLKGVDSTLKIQPAKLEDSAVYLCASSRDGYNEQFFGPGTRLTVL.

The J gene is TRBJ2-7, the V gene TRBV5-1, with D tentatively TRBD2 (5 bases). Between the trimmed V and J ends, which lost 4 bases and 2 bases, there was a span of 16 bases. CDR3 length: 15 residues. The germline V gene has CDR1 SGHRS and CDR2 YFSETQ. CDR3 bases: TGCGCCAGCAGCCGCGACGGAGGCATGACCTACGAGCAGTACTTC. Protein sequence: CASSRDGGMTYEQYF.

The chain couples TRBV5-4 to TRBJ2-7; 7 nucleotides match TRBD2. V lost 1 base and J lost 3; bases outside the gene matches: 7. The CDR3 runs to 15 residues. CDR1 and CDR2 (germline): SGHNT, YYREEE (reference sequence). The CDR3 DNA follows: TGTGCCAGCAGCTTGAACCCTAGCGGTTACTACGAGCAGTACTTC. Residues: CASSLNPSGYYEQYF.

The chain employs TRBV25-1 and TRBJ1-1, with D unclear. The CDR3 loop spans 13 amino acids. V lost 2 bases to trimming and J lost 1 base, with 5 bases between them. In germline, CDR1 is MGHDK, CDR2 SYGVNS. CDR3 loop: CASSEPGNTEAFF. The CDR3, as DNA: TGTGCCAGCAGTGAACCCGGGAACACTGAAGCTTTCTTT.

The CDR3 sequence is CASSLVTGSFREKLFF. The CDR3 DNA is TGCGCCAGCAGCTTGGTTACAGGGTCTTTCAGGGAAAAACTGTTTTTT. The chain uses TRBV5-1 and TRBJ1-4, with D possibly matching TRBD1 (6 bases). This CDR3 has 16 residues. V was pared by 0 bases and J by 8 bases, with 17 bases between. Per the germline V gene, CDR1 is SGHRS and CDR2 is YFSETQ.

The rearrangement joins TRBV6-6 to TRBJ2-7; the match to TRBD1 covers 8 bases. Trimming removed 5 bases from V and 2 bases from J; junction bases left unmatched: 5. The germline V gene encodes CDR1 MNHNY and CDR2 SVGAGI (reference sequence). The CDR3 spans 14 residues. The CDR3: CASSTATGAYEQYF. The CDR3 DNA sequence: TGTGCCAGCAGTACCGCGACAGGGGCCTACGAGCAGTACTTC.

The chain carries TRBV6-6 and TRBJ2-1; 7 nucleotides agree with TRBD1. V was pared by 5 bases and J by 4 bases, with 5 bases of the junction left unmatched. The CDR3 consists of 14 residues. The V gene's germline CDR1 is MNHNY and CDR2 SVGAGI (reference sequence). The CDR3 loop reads CASSPGQIYNEQFF. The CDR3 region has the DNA TGTGCCAGCAGTCCGGGACAGATATACAATGAGCAGTTCTTC.

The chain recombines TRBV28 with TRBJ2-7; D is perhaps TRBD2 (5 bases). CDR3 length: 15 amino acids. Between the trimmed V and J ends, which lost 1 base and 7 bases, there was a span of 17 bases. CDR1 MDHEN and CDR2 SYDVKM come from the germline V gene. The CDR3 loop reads CASSLLLTSPGEQYF. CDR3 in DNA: TGTGCCAGCAGTTTATTACTGACATCCCCGGGAGAGCAGTACTTC.

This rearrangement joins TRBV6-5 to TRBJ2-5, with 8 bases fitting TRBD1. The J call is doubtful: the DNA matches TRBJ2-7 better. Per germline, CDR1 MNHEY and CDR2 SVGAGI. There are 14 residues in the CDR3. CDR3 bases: TGTGCCAGCAGCCCAAGGACAGGGACCTACGAGCAGTACTTC. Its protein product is CASSPRTGTYEQYF.

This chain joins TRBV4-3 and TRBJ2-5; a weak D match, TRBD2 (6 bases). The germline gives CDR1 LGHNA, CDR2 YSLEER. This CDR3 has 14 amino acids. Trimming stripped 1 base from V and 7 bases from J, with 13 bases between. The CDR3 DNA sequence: TGCGCCAGCAGCCAAGCGGAGGGGCTGGGGACCCAGTACTTC. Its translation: CASSQAEGLGTQYF.

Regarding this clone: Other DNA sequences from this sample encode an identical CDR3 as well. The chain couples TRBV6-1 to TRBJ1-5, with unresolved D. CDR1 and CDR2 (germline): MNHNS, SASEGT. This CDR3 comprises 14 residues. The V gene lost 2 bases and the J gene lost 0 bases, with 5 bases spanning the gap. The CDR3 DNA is TGTGCCAGCAGTGAAAGGGATAGCAATCAGCCCCAGCATTTT. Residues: CASSERDSNQPQHF.